The 21 T cell receptor beta chains below come from one sample, sequenced in a study of breast tumors, draining lymph nodes, adjacent tissues. In TCRdb, the multiplex PCR reads were re-called with MiXCR into one record per CDR3 protein. The data hold 15,000 to 20,000 distinct CDR3 sequences, with about 60% observed a single time. Sequencing was carried out using tumor-adjacent breast tissue. The receptors here all came from a female donor with breast cancer. Some clones in this sample may be carry-over from other donors' samples.

This clonotype was seen once. V gene TRBV7-9 combines with J gene TRBJ2-3, with a tentative D call TRBD2 (6 bases). V lost 5 bases and J 0 bases, leaving 18 bases between the germline ends. Germline V gene data show CDR1 as SEHNR and CDR2 as FQNEAQ (reference sequence). This CDR3 spans 17 amino acids. The CDR3 DNA sequence: TGTGCCAGCAGCCCTGAGCTGTCGGGACTTAGCACAGATACGCAGTATTTT. Its translation is CASSPELSGLSTDTQYF.

The chain employs TRBV24-1 and TRBJ2-7; 7 bases match TRBD1. TRBJ2-1 explains the end of the DNA better; the J call may be wrong. Germline values: CDR1 KGHDR, CDR2 SFDVKD. The CDR3 contains 13 residues. CDR3 coding DNA: TGTGCCACCAGTGCACAGGGGTGTGACGAGCAGTTCTTC. Translation: CATSAQGCDEQFF.

The V and J genes are TRBV4-1 and TRBJ1-2; TRBD1 might be the D (6 bases). V lost 4 bases and J lost 6, with 21 bases in between. CDR1 and CDR2 from the germline V gene are MGHRA and YSYEKL. The CDR3 loop spans 16 amino acids. CDR3 amino acids: CASSLTGTLLGDGYTF. In nucleotides, the CDR3 is TGCGCCAGCAGCCTGACAGGTACTCTCTTAGGGGATGGCTACACCTTC.

The CDR3 sequence: CSASNRGQEGTGELFF. Written as DNA, the CDR3 is TGCAGTGCTAGTAACAGGGGGCAAGAAGGGACCGGGGAGCTGTTTTTT. V gene TRBV20-1 combines with J gene TRBJ2-2, with TRBD1 matching 9 bases. The length of the CDR3 is 16 residues. Unmatched junction bases numbered 10, after V lost 3 bases and J lost 5 bases. Per germline, CDR1 DFQATT and CDR2 SNEGSKA (reference sequence).

There are a few counts of this clonotype. J is TRBJ1-2 and V is TRBV5-1, with 7 bases aligning to TRBD1. CDR1 SGHRS and CDR2 YFSETQ come from the germline V gene. The CDR3 loop spans 15 amino acids. V gave up 4 bases and J gave up 2 bases; unmatched junction bases: 8. The CDR3 nucleotides are TGCGCCAGCAGCATCCCGGGACAGCCGAACTATGGCTACACCTTC. As protein: CASSIPGQPNYGYTF. The entire variable domain, with the rest obtained from reference TRBV5-1 and TRBJ1-2, is as follows: KAGVTQTPRYLIKTRGQQVTLSCSPISGHRSVSWYQQTPGQGLQFLFEYFSETQRNKGNFPGRFSGRQFSNSRSEMNVSTLELGDSALYLCASSIPGQPNYGYTFGSGTRLTVV.

This clonotype is hyperexpanded (1% or more) in the sample. The V and J genes are TRBV20-1 and TRBJ2-7, with TRBD1 matching over 7 bases. Germline values: CDR1 DFQATT, CDR2 SNEGSKA (reference sequence). J lost 3 bases, V lost 3 bases, and 5 bases had no gene match. The CDR3 consists of 13 residues. DNA for the CDR3: TGCAGTGCTAGGGACAGGTCGAACTACGAGCAGTACGTC. It encodes CSARDRSNYEQYV.

The chain couples TRBV29-1 to TRBJ2-1; 7 bases fit TRBD2. There are 13 residues in the CDR3. V shed 6 bases and J 4 bases; nucleotides not matched to a gene: 6. CDR1 and CDR2 from the germline V gene are SQVTM and ANQGSEA. CDR3 residues: CSVQAGPYNEQFF. The DNA for the CDR3 is TGCAGCGTCCAAGCGGGACCGTACAATGAGCAGTTCTTC.

This clonotype showed up many times. It is likely a read error, because the conserved phenylalanine at the end of the CDR3 is missing. Because the CDR3's place on the DNA is in doubt, the DNA is left out and the CDR3 is given as listed by TCRdb. The CDR3 sequence is CSDPTSGVV. V and J are TRBV20-1 and TRBJ2-5; TRBD2 is taken as the D call from the table, unchecked against the DNA. Ends included, the CDR3 has 9 residues. The germline gives CDR1 DFQATT, CDR2 SNEGSKA (reference sequence).

The sample holds a few counts of this clonotype. The genes are TRBV10-2 and TRBJ1-2; the D gene is possibly TRBD1 (5 bases). This CDR3 has 16 amino acids. V was shortened by 4 bases and J by 1 base, with 16 bases between the two germline ends. Germline CDR1 is WSHSY and CDR2 is SAAADI. The DNA of the CDR3 is TGCGCCAGCAGTGGCGCGGAGACAGAAGTTAACTATGGCTACACCTTC. Amino acid sequence: CASSGAETEVNYGYTF.

This clonotype has just one count. V and J are TRBV9 and TRBJ1-2; no clear D. Germline CDR1 reads SGDLS; CDR2 reads YYNGEE. This CDR3 contains 15 residues. V lost 4 bases and J lost 1, with 14 bases in between. The CDR3 sequence: CASSKALARNYGYTF. In nucleotides, the CDR3 is TGTGCCAGCAGCAAGGCGTTGGCCCGTAACTATGGCTACACCTTC. Based on the CDR3 plus reference TRBV9 and TRBJ1-2, the full variable domain is DSGVTQTPKHLITATGQRVTLRCSPRSGDLSVYWYQQSLDQGLQFLIQYYNGEERAKGNILERFSAQQFPDLHSELNLSSLELGDSALYFCASSKALARNYGYTFGSGTRLTVV.

The CDR3 is CASSLQGAASPLHF. As DNA, the CDR3 is TGTGCCAGCAGCTTACAGGGGGCGGCTTCACCCCTCCACTTT. V usage is TRBV7-2 and J usage is TRBJ1-6, with 8 bases that match TRBD1. The CDR3 runs 14 residues. The germline gives CDR1 SGHTA, CDR2 FQGNSA. J was trimmed by 9 bases and V by 2 bases; bases with no gene match: 3.

This clonotype was counted many times. The chain carries TRBV30 and TRBJ2-4, with D possibly being TRBD1 (5 bases). CDR1 is GTSNPN, CDR2 SVGIG, per germline (reference sequence). V gave up 1 base and J gave up 0 bases, with 13 bases separating them. The CDR3 covers 16 residues. The CDR3 region has the DNA TGTGCCTGGAGTGCAGGGTCACAGTTAGCCAAAAACATTCAGTACTTC. Protein sequence: CAWSAGSQLAKNIQYF.

The chain couples TRBV24-1 to TRBJ1-5, with 9 bases matching TRBD1. The CDR3 runs 13 residues. Germline CDR1 KGHDR, CDR2 SFDVKD. V shed 12 bases and J 5 bases; nucleotides not matched to a gene: 7. The CDR3 region has the DNA TGTGCCGCCCGACAGGGGGGATATCAGCCCCAGCATTTT. Its protein is CAARQGGYQPQHF.

J is TRBJ2-2 and V is TRBV20-1; 12 positions match TRBD2. The CDR3 has 16 residues. With V trimmed by 0 bases and J by 6 bases, 5 bases remained unmatched. Germline V gives CDR1 DFQATT, CDR2 SNEGSKA (reference sequence). CDR3 coding DNA: TGCAGTGCTAGAGATACGCTAGCGGGAGGGCCCGGGGAGCTGTTTTTT. Its protein is CSARDTLAGGPGELFF.

This clonotype is termed medium-sized (0.01 to 0.1%). The germline gene is not matched at one end of the junction; a read error may be the cause. The V and J genes are TRBV12-3 or TRBV12-4 and TRBJ2-1; 7 bases agree with TRBD1. The CDR3 consists of 12 residues. The CDR3: CASSLVLGGMVF. The CDR3 nucleotides are TGTGCCAGCAGTTTAGTGTTAGGGGGCATGGTCTTC.

In this sample, this clonotype is medium-sized. V usage is TRBV4-1 and J usage is TRBJ2-7, with a tentative D call TRBD1 (5 bases). Trimming removed 3 bases from V and 2 bases from J, with 8 bases in between. In germline, CDR1 is MGHRA, CDR2 YSYEKL. The CDR3 is 13 amino acids. The CDR3 DNA is TGCGCCAGCAGCCAGGGGCCTCCCTACGAGCAGTACTTC. Translation gives CASSQGPPYEQYF.

The CDR3 DNA sequence: TGCAGCGTTGATGGTTCCTACAATGAGCAGTTCTTC. This encodes CSVDGSYNEQFF. The chain couples TRBV29-1 to TRBJ2-1; D remains ambiguous. The CDR3 spans 12 residues. The V gene lost 3 bases and the J gene lost 1 base, with 4 bases spanning the gap. CDR1 and CDR2 (germline): SQVTM, ANQGSEA.

This clonotype was counted ten times or more. The chain has TRBV13 and TRBJ2-7, with 8 bases identical to TRBD1. The CDR3 has 15 residues. The germline V gene encodes CDR1 PRHDT and CDR2 FYEKMQ (reference sequence). V lost 5 bases, J lost 0 bases, and 6 bases stayed unmatched. The CDR3 sequence is CASSERQGSSYEQYF. The CDR3 nucleotides read TGTGCCAGCAGCGAAAGACAGGGGAGCTCCTACGAGCAGTACTTC.

V usage is TRBV9 and J usage is TRBJ1-6, with 9 bases matching TRBD1. Germline assignment: CDR1 SGDLS and CDR2 YYNGEE. The CDR3 spans 14 residues. Germline trimming cut 4 bases from V and 6 bases from J; bases unmatched to any gene: 2. The CDR3 region is CASSTTGGNSPLHF. As DNA, the CDR3 is TGTGCCAGCAGCACGACAGGGGGTAATTCACCCCTCCACTTT.

This clonotype was observed many times. The chain is built from TRBV9 and TRBJ2-3; D remains ambiguous. With 4 bases removed from V and 4 bases from J, the gap between germline ends came to 4 bases. Germline lookup yields CDR1 SGDLS and CDR2 YYNGEE. The CDR3 consists of 11 residues. CDR3 sequence: CASSQADTQYF. CDR3 sequence (DNA): TGTGCCAGCAGCCAAGCAGATACGCAGTATTTT.

The chain combines TRBV20-1 with TRBJ1-4; D is unresolved. The CDR3 runs 14 residues. Germline V gives CDR1 DFQATT, CDR2 SNEGSKA (reference sequence). Trimming left V 0 bases short and J 4 bases short, with 9 bases between. In nucleotides, the CDR3 is TGCAGTGCTAGAGATCCAAGCCTTAATGAAAAACTGTTTTTT. Translated, it gives CSARDPSLNEKLFF.